Following are 16 T cell receptor beta chains from one sample sequenced in a study of blood T cells in healthy people across ages. Primers used in a second PCR of roughly 6 to 11 cycles were a sample-barcoded 5' primer and a J-beta primer mix. TCRdb analysed the 5' RACE reads with MiXCR anew, one entry per CDR3 protein. The sample lists hundreds of thousands of distinct CDR3 sequences, roughly 50% occurring once. Sequencing used blood. These receptors came from a man in his sixties in good health.

The CDR3 spells CASSKAARGPYNEQFF. Here the CDR3 DNA reads TGCGCCAGCAGTAAGGCGGCCAGGGGGCCGTACAATGAGCAGTTCTTC. The V call is TRBV5-1, the J call TRBJ2-1; the match to TRBD1 covers 8 bases. V shed 5 bases, J shed 4 bases, and the junction held 11 bases outside the gene matches. The germline V gene encodes CDR1 SGHRS and CDR2 YFSETQ. This CDR3 comprises 16 residues.

V is TRBV10-3 and J is TRBJ2-7, with 11 bases that match TRBD2. The DNA matches TRBJ2-5 better at its end, which makes the J call doubtful. Germline values: CDR1 ENHRY, CDR2 SYGVKD. The CDR3 length is 13 residues. The CDR3 spells CATSLAGGETQYF. The CDR3 nucleotides are TGTGCCACAAGTCTAGCGGGGGGAGAGACCCAGTACTTC.

The V gene is TRBV15, the J gene TRBJ2-7; no clear D gene. Matching the DNA end better, TRBJ2-5 makes the J call doubtful. The CDR3 runs 13 residues. The germline V gene encodes CDR1 LNHNV and CDR2 YYDKDF (reference sequence). The CDR3 reads CATSRPDRETQYF. CDR3 nucleotide sequence: TGTGCCACCAGCAGGCCCGATAGGGAGACCCAGTACTTC.

In the case of this clonotype: One end of the junction varies from germline; a read error may be responsible. The V and J genes are TRBV20-1 and TRBJ2-2; 10 bases match TRBD1. The CDR3 is 12 residues long. In germline, CDR1 is DFQATT, CDR2 SNEGSKA (reference sequence). CDR3 amino acids: CSARSGTGEQFF. CDR3 DNA sequence: TGCAGTGCTAGGTCGGGGACAGGGGAGCAGTTTTTT.

The chain employs TRBV10-3 and TRBJ1-4; no clear D gene. The germline V gene encodes CDR1 ENHRY and CDR2 SYGVKD. V lost 2 bases to trimming and J lost 4 bases, with 11 bases between them. CDR3 length: 15 amino acids. CDR3 protein: CAISERPDDNEKLFF. The CDR3 nucleotides are TGTGCCATCAGTGAGAGACCGGACGATAATGAAAAACTGTTTTTT.

This chain connects TRBV18 to TRBJ1-2, with D perhaps matching TRBD1 (6 bases). This CDR3 has 15 residues. Germline CDR1 is KGHSH and CDR2 is LQKENI. V shed 3 bases and J shed 4 bases, with 15 bases lying between them. The CDR3 nucleotides are TGTGCCAGCTCACCGACGGGTTCGGGGGCCTATGGCTACACCTTC. It encodes CASSPTGSGAYGYTF.

This rearrangement joins TRBV11-1 to TRBJ1-2, with D perhaps TRBD1 (6 bases). Germline V CDR1 and CDR2: SGHAT, FQDESV (reference sequence). The CDR3 spans 14 residues. The V end lost 4 bases, the J end lost 4 bases, and 13 bases lay between the germline ends. The CDR3 nucleotides are TGTGCCAGCAGCTACAGGGAGCTGGGCTATGGCTACACCTTC. This translates into CASSYRELGYGYTF.

V is TRBV12-3 or TRBV12-4 and J is TRBJ2-3; the match to TRBD2 covers 7 bases. V was clipped by 8 bases and J by 3 bases; unmatched bases: 8. CDR3 size: 14 residues. CDR3 residues: CASAWSGETDTQYF. The CDR3 DNA sequence: TGTGCCAGCGCCTGGAGCGGGGAAACAGATACGCAGTATTTT.

In its sample, this clonotype was seen a few times. V and J are TRBV20-1 and TRBJ2-4; no reliable D call. CDR1 and CDR2 (germline): DFQATT, SNEGSKA (reference sequence). Trimming pared 1 base from V and 0 bases from J, leaving 13 bases between. The CDR3 spans 16 residues. The CDR3 DNA sequence: TGCAGTGCTAGAGCCCCTACGGATTTAGCCAAAAACATTCAGTACTTC. Translating it yields CSARAPTDLAKNIQYF.

V and J are TRBV18 and TRBJ1-1; D possibly corresponds to TRBD1 (5 bases). Trimming removed 0 bases at V and 2 bases at J, with 10 bases between. The CDR3 is 15 residues long. The V gene's germline CDR1 is KGHSH and CDR2 LQKENI. As DNA, the CDR3 is TGTGCCAGCTCACCACCTTCGGGGCACAACACTGAAGCTTTCTTT. It is translated as CASSPPSGHNTEAFF. Variable domain in full (rest from reference TRBV18 and TRBJ1-1): NAGVMQNPRHLVRRRGQEARLRCSPMKGHSHVYWYRQLPEEGLKFMVYLQKENIIDESGMPKERFSAEFPKEGPSILRIQQVVRGDSAAYFCASSPPSGHNTEAFFGQGTRLTVV.

V and J are TRBV14 and TRBJ2-7, with 10 nucleotides matching TRBD1. The assigned J gene may be wrong: the sequence end matches TRBJ2-5 better. CDR1 SGHDN and CDR2 FVKESK come from the germline V gene. The CDR3 totals 15 residues. The CDR3: CASSQDLTGGATQYF. The CDR3 nucleotides read TGTGCCAGCAGCCAAGATTTGACAGGGGGCGCGACCCAGTACTTC.

This clonotype was seen a few times. The genes are TRBV11-2 and TRBJ1-6, with TRBD1 matching over 7 bases. The germline V gene encodes CDR1 SGHAT and CDR2 FQNNGV. J lost 7 bases, V lost 5 bases, and 11 bases had no gene match. CDR3 length equals 16 residues. CDR3 protein: CASSRHRGQVNSPLHF. The CDR3 DNA reads as TGTGCCAGCAGCAGACACAGGGGCCAAGTCAATTCACCCCTCCACTTT.

This clonotype was counted a few times. The gene calls are TRBV13 and TRBJ2-5, with D perhaps matching TRBD1 or TRBD2 (6 bases each). Germline CDR1 is PRHDT and CDR2 is FYEKMQ (reference sequence). Trimming removed 5 bases at V and 5 bases at J, with 18 bases between. This CDR3 has 15 residues. The chain's CDR3 is CASSPRAGGRETQYF. CDR3 DNA: TGTGCCAGCAGCCCCAGGGCCGGGGGCCGCGAGACCCAGTACTTC.

This clonotype has just a few counts. The chain joins TRBV5-1 to TRBJ1-2, with D perhaps matching TRBD1 (6 bases). CDR1 is SGHRS and CDR2 is YFSETQ in the germline V gene. Trimming took 3 bases from V and 0 from J, leaving 9 bases between them. The CDR3 is 14 residues long. CDR3 sequence: CASSSGQPNYGYTF. CDR3 nucleotides: TGCGCCAGCAGCTCGGGACAACCTAACTATGGCTACACCTTC. Full variable domain (missing parts from reference TRBV5-1 and TRBJ1-2): KAGVTQTPRYLIKTRGQQVTLSCSPISGHRSVSWYQQTPGQGLQFLFEYFSETQRNKGNFPGRFSGRQFSNSRSEMNVSTLELGDSALYLCASSSGQPNYGYTFGSGTRLTVV.

The chain couples TRBV2 to TRBJ2-5; 9 positions match TRBD2. The J segment lost 4 bases and the V segment lost 2 bases, leaving 5 bases of the junction unmatched. From germline, CDR1 is SNHLY and CDR2 FYNNEI. The CDR3 loop spans 15 amino acids. The CDR3 here is CASSEPLAGRETQYF. CDR3 nucleotide sequence: TGTGCCAGCAGTGAACCCCTAGCGGGGCGAGAGACCCAGTACTTC.

This rearrangement joins TRBV7-9 to TRBJ1-2, with 8 bases aligning to TRBD1. The CDR3 is 13 residues long. V lost 5 bases to trimming and J lost 6 bases; unmatched junction nucleotides: 5. In germline, CDR1 is SEHNR, CDR2 FQNEAQ (reference sequence). Here the CDR3 reads CASSTRTGHGYTF. The DNA for the CDR3 is TGTGCCAGCAGCACCAGGACAGGGCATGGCTACACCTTC.